One sample yielded the 4 T cell receptor beta chains listed below, sequenced in a study of T cells in women clearing cervical HPV infection. The data were produced by immunoSEQ multiplex PCR, yet TCRdb's version contains in-frame clones alone and is incomplete. The clone table shows approximately 39,000 clones, with the ten largest holding about 1.8%. The sample was blood buffy coat. These receptors were obtained from a woman aged 18-70 years with a cervical HPV16 infection that either progressed to CIN3+ or cleared (not recorded which).

Points on this clone: From the germline J gene comes the end of the CDR3, since the read stops 3 residues before it. This rearrangement joins TRBV19 to TRBJ1-1, with 9 nucleotides matching TRBD1. Germline V gene data show CDR1 as LNHDA and CDR2 as SQIVND (reference sequence). Trimming took 4 bases from V and 4 from J; bases not matched to a gene: 7. The CDR3 totals 15 residues. Partial CDR3 DNA: TGTGCCAGTAGTAGGGTCGTGACAGGGGGCACTGAA. It is translated as CASSRVVTGGTE. The whole CDR3 reads CASSRVVTGGTEAFF.

With regard to this clone: The CDR3 end is not reached by the read, which stops 3 residues before it; the germline J gene fills it in. The V and J genes are TRBV25-1 and TRBJ2-1; 10 bases agree with TRBD2. J lost 5 bases, V lost 4 bases, and 8 bases had no gene match. The CDR3 loop spans 16 amino acids. Germline values: CDR1 MGHDK, CDR2 SYGVNS. The CDR3 region is CASSGSGLAENNEQFF. The part of the CDR3 DNA that was read is TGTGCCAGCAGTGGCTCCGGACTAGCGGAAAACAATGAG.

A note on this clone: Sequencing ends 3 residues short of the CDR3 end; the germline J gene provides the rest. The gene calls are TRBV6-2 or TRBV6-3 and TRBJ1-1, with 7 bases fitting TRBD1. The CDR3 has 14 residues. From germline, CDR1 is MNHEY and CDR2 SVGEGT. CDR3 DNA, as far as it was read: TGTGCCAGCACCCCCGACAGGGACGGTGTTGGT. Residues: CASTPDRDGVG. The entire CDR3 protein reads CASTPDRDGVGAFF.

Of note for this clone: The read terminates 3 residues ahead of where the CDR3 ends, so the germline J gene completes it. The chain employs TRBV19 and TRBJ2-1; 8 nucleotides agree with TRBD2. The germline gives CDR1 LNHDA, CDR2 SQIVND (reference sequence). The V segment lost 3 bases and the J segment 6 bases; nucleotides outside the gene matches: 10. The CDR3 has 16 amino acids. The covered CDR3 bases are TGTGCCAGTAGTATGGAGGAGGGTCGGGGGGGCAATGAG. Protein sequence: CASSMEEGRGGNE. Given in full, the CDR3 is CASSMEEGRGGNEQFF.